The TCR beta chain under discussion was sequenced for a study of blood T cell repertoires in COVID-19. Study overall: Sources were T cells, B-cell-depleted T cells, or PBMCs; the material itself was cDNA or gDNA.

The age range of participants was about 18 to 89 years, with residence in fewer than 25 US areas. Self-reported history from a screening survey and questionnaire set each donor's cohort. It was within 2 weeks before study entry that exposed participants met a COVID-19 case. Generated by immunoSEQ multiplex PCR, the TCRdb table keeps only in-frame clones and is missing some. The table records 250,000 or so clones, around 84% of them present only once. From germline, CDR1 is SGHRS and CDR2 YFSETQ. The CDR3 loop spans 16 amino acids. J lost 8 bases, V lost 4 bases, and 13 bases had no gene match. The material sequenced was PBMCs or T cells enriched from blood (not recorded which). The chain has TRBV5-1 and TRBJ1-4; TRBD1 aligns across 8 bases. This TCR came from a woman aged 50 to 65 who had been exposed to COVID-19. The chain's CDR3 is CASSASGQGGGEKLFF. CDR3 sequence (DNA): TGCGCCAGCAGCGCCTCTGGACAGGGAGGAGGGGAAAAACTGTTTTTT.